The rows below give T cell receptor beta chains drawn from one sample of a study of blood T cell repertoires in COVID-19. The data were produced by immunoSEQ multiplex PCR, yet TCRdb's version contains in-frame clones alone and is incomplete. The sample lists under 150,000 clones; 84% were seen once. The specimen sequenced was peripheral blood. The receptor source for this set is a human donor in a cohort sampled during active COVID-19. CDR3s include the opening cysteine and the closing phenylalanine or tryptophan.

j_gene	v_gene	CDR3aa
TRBJ2-5	TRBV6-5	CASSYHQTGAAETQYF
TRBJ2-7	TRBV7-3	CASSLQGHNEQYF
TRBJ1-3	TRBV4-3	CASSQSTGSPGNTIYF
TRBJ2-3	TRBV5-4	CASSPFRGLSTDTQYF
TRBJ1-1	TRBV11-2	CASSERRGTEAFF
TRBJ2-7	TRBV19	CAATQSGGISYEQYF
TRBJ1-2	TRBV27	CASSLDRVGGYTF
TRBJ2-7	TRBV20-1	CSANREGEQYF
TRBJ2-5	TRBV4-2	CASSRGLAGATQETQYF
TRBJ2-2	TRBV5-1	CASSGDLATGELFF
TRBJ2-7	TRBV6-5	CASTGTGHEQYF
TRBJ2-3	TRBV11-2	CASSRTARDSTDTQYF
TRBJ1-3	TRBV29-1	CSVEGGQGRSGNTIYF
TRBJ2-1	TRBV19	CASSEGRILRQFF
TRBJ2-7	TRBV2	CASSRDEQYF
TRBJ2-1	TRBV7-2	CASSFTGTGLGDEQFF
TRBJ2-7	TRBV20-1	CSASDRFSYEQYF
TRBJ1-1	TRBV9	CASSVDGTPVGNTEAFF
TRBJ2-1	TRBV27	CASRRDRGPENEQFF
TRBJ1-5	TRBV7-2	CASSLDSYSNQPQHF
TRBJ2-3	TRBV5-8	CASSLVSGVTDTQYF
TRBJ1-1	TRBV29-1	CSVLPMTGGMNTEAFF
TRBJ1-5	TRBV7-2	CASSPQPGHRNNQPQHF
TRBJ2-7	TRBV5-1	CASSLARSYEQYF
TRBJ1-4	TRBV29-1	CSVQQGHGNEKLFF
TRBJ2-2	TRBV4-3	CASSQALASFANTGELFF
TRBJ2-7	TRBV7-9	CASSQFRESEQYF
TRBJ2-7	TRBV9	CASSVGAGASYEQYF
TRBJ1-6	TRBV18	CASSPQRDTQMGNSPLHF
TRBJ1-3	TRBV3-1/TRBV3-2	CASSQITGSLSGNTIYF
TRBJ2-7	TRBV27	CASSSLTGTGSTYEQYF
TRBJ1-1	TRBV7-9	CASSLTQGAAEAFF
TRBJ2-5	TRBV7-8	CASSTADRKETQYF
TRBJ2-1	TRBV5-4	CASSLVLRAAGEQFF
TRBJ2-1	TRBV7-3	CASSSSGGPNEQFF
TRBJ1-1	TRBV27	CASSLRTGGLMEGTEAFF
TRBJ1-2	TRBV27	CASRRTGLVRDINYGYTF
TRBJ1-3	TRBV7-6	CASSLGEGFSGNTIYF
TRBJ1-3	TRBV28	CASSSPGTGAGNTIYF
TRBJ2-3	TRBV3-1/TRBV3-2	CASSQFGPGTGQDTQYF
TRBJ2-3	TRBV11-2	CASALLRDTQYF
TRBJ1-3	TRBV2	CASSVDRSGNTIYF
TRBJ1-6	TRBV19	CASSREGTGFPLHF
TRBJ2-2	TRBV7-3	CASSHDSGVTGELFF
TRBJ1-5	TRBV7-9	CASSLAGAASNQPQHF
TRBJ1-6	TRBV4-1	CASSRTDRVGSPLHF
TRBJ2-3	TRBV18	CASSSWGRQPDTQYF
TRBJ2-1	TRBV4-3	CASSQGGNEQFF
TRBJ1-1	TRBV3-1/TRBV3-2	CASSQGRGGNTEAFF
TRBJ2-3	TRBV25-1	CASRGQGADTQYF
TRBJ2-2	TRBV19	CASSIAQGSGELFF
TRBJ2-1	TRBV11-3	CASSSGQADEQFF
TRBJ1-2	TRBV28	CASRARQGGYGYTF
TRBJ1-4	TRBV28	CASSTSTLNEKLFF
TRBJ2-1	TRBV7-8	CASSYPPGGANNEQFF